The 7 T cell receptor beta chains listed next were all sequenced from one sample in a study of cytomegalovirus exposure and HLA in healthy donors. TCRdb's copy holds only in-frame clones and misses some; the assay was immunoSEQ multiplex PCR. The sample comprises 55,000 to 80,000 clones, more than 85% of which are singletons, and roughly 7.3% rests with the top ten. Sequenced material: PBMCs. Every receptor here comes from a woman under 30 in good health and CMV-seropositive.

The genes are TRBV7-3 and TRBJ2-3; 9 nucleotides line up with TRBD2. The junction had 17 bases not matched to a gene; V was cut back by 5 bases and J by 11 bases. The length of the CDR3 is 16 residues. Germline V gene data show CDR1 as SGHTA and CDR2 as FQGTGA. The CDR3 bases are TGTGCCAGCAGCGATCCGACTAGCGGACACGGACGACTGCAGTATTTT. Protein sequence: CASSDPTSGHGRLQYF.

This clone was recorded only once. J is TRBJ2-1 and V is TRBV27; TRBD2 is a possible D gene (6 bases). V lost 3 bases and J lost 2, with 17 bases in between. The germline gives CDR1 MNHEY, CDR2 SMNVEV (reference sequence). The length of the CDR3 is 17 residues. The CDR3 loop is CASSLTLGTPTYNEQFF. For the CDR3, the DNA is TGTGCCAGCAGTTTGACCCTCGGGACTCCTACCTACAATGAGCAGTTCTTC.

The J gene is TRBJ2-1, the V gene TRBV28, with D maybe TRBD1 (5 bases). V was cut by 6 bases and J by 5 bases, with 17 bases left in between. Germline CDR1 is MDHEN and CDR2 is SYDVKM. The CDR3 is made up of 15 amino acids. In DNA, the CDR3 is TGTGCCAGCAGCTTGGTAGGGGCTAACAACAATGAGCAGTTCTTC. This codes for CASSLVGANNNEQFF.

The chain employs TRBV19 and TRBJ2-7, with D maybe TRBD2 (5 bases). V lost 6 bases and J 6 bases, leaving 18 bases between the germline ends. Looked up from germline, CDR1 is LNHDA and CDR2 is SQIVND (reference sequence). The CDR3 has 14 amino acids. The CDR3 DNA reads TGTGCCAGTAGCGCGCTAACTAGGATGGGCGAGCAGTACTTC. It is translated as CASSALTRMGEQYF.

The gene calls are TRBV19 and TRBJ1-6, with D maybe TRBD1 (6 bases). The CDR3 runs to 13 residues. Deletions cut 10 bases from V and 9 bases from J, with 16 bases between. Germline V gene data show CDR1 as LNHDA and CDR2 as SQIVND (reference sequence). The CDR3 reads CATTGRGASPLHF. The CDR3 DNA follows: TGTGCCACCACGGGCAGGGGCGCTTCACCCCTCCACTTT.

The chain has TRBV5-4 and TRBJ2-2; D gene ambiguous. Germline CDR1 SGHNT, CDR2 YYREEE (reference sequence). CDR3 length: 11 amino acids. V lost 9 bases and J lost 7, with 10 bases in between. The CDR3 region is CATDSGGELFF. The CDR3 DNA is TGTGCCACCGACTCGGGCGGGGAGCTGTTTTTT.

This chain links TRBV7-3 with TRBJ2-3; TRBD2 agrees at 9 bases. V dropped 1 base and J dropped 7; count of bases not matched to a gene: 6. The CDR3 runs to 15 residues. Germline CDR1 SGHTA, CDR2 FQGTGA. Here the CDR3 reads CASSLSSSGTNTQYF. Written as DNA, the CDR3 is TGTGCCAGCAGCTTAAGTTCTAGCGGGACAAATACGCAGTATTTT.